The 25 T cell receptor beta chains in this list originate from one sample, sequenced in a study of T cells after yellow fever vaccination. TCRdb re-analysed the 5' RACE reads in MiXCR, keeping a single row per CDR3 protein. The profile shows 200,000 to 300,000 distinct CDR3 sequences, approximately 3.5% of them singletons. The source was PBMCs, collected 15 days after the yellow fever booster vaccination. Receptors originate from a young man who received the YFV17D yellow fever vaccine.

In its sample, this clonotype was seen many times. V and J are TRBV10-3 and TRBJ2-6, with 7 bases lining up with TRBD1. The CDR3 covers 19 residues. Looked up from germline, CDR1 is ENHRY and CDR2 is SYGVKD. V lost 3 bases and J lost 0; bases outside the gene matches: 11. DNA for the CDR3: TGTGCCATCAGTGACAGGGGGTATGGCTCCTACTCTGGGGCCAACGTCCTGACTTTC. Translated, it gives CAISDRGYGSYSGANVLTF.

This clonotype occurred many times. CDR3 DNA sequence: TGTGCCAGCACCCCACGGGAGGGAATAACTACTATGAGAGGCTTCCGCTACACCTTC. Translated, it gives CASTPREGITTMRGFRYTF. The chain employs TRBV6-2 or TRBV6-3 and TRBJ1-2; D ambiguous. Trimming pared 7 bases from V and 9 bases from J, leaving 36 bases between. In germline, CDR1 is MNHEY, CDR2 SVGEGT. The CDR3 extends over 19 amino acids.

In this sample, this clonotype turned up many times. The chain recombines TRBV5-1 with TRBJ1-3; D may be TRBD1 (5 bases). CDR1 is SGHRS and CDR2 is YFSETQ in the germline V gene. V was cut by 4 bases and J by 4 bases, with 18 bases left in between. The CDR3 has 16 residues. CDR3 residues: CASSPGQGWPGNTIYF. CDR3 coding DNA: TGCGCCAGCAGCCCGGGGCAGGGATGGCCAGGAAACACCATATATTTT.

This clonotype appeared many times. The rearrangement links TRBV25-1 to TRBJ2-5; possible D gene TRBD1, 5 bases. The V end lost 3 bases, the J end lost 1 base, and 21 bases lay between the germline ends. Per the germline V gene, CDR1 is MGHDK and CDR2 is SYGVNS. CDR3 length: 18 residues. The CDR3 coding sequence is TGTGCCAGCAGTGACTGGGCAGGGCCTGAGAATGCCCAAGAGACCCAGTACTTC. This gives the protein CASSDWAGPENAQETQYF.

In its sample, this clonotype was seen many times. Here the CDR3 reads CAVSPSGGAYGYTF. In DNA, the CDR3 is TGTGCCGTAAGCCCCTCTGGAGGAGCCTACGGCTACACCTTC. This chain links TRBV7-2 with TRBJ1-2; D gene uncertain. Germline assignment: CDR1 SGHTA and CDR2 FQGNSA. V was clipped by 11 bases and J by 8 bases, with 24 bases between them. The CDR3 is 14 residues long.

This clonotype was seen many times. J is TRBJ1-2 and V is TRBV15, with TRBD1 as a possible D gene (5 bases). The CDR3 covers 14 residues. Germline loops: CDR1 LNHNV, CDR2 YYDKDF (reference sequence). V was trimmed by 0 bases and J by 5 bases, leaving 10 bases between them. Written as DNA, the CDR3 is TGTGCCACCAGCAGAGATCAACAGGATTATGGCTACACCTTC. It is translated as CATSRDQQDYGYTF. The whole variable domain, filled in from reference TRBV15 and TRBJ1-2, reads DAMVIQNPRYQVTQFGKPVTLSCSQTLNHNVMYWYQQKSSQAPKLLFHYYDKDFNNEADTPDNFQSRRPNTSFCFLDIRSPGLGDTAMYLCATSRDQQDYGYTFGSGTRLTVV.

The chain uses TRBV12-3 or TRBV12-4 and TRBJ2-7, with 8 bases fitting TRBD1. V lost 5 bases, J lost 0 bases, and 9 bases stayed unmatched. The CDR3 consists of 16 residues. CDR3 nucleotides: TGTGCCAGCAGTCCCGGGACAGGATATGACTCCTACGAGCAGTACTTC. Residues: CASSPGTGYDSYEQYF.

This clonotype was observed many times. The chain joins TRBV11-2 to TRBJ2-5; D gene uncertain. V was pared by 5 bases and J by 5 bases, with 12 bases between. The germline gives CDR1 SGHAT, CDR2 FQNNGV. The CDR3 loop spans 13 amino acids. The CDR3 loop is CASSPTALETQYF. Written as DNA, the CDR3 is TGTGCCAGCAGCCCAACAGCCCTTGAGACCCAGTACTTC. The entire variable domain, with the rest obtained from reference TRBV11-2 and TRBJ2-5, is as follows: EAGVAQSPRYKIIEKRQSVAFWCNPISGHATLYWYQQILGQGPKLLIQFQNNGVVDDSQLPKDRFSAERLKGVDSTLKIQPAKLEDSAVYLCASSPTALETQYFGPGTRLLVL.

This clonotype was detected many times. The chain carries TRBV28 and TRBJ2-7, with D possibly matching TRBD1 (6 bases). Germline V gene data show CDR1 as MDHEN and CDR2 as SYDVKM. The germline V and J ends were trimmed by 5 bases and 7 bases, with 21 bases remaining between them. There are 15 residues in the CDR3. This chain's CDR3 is CASSTPALRGSEQYV. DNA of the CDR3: TGTGCCAGCAGTACGCCCGCCCTGAGGGGGAGTGAGCAGTACGTC.

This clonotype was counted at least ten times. The CDR3 DNA sequence: TGCGCCAGCAGCTTGATGTTGGGTGGCCAAGAGACCCAGTACTTC. Its protein product is CASSLMLGGQETQYF. The V gene is TRBV5-1, the J gene TRBJ2-5, with D unclear. Germline V gene lookup returns CDR1 SGHRS and CDR2 YFSETQ. V was trimmed by 1 base and J by 1 base, leaving 11 bases between them. This CDR3 comprises 15 residues.

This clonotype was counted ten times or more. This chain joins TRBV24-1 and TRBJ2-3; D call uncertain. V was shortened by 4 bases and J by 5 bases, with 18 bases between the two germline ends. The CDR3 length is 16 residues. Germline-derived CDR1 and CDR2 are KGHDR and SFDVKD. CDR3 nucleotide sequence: TGTGCCACCAGTGACAATCTAGGTGGGTCGGGAGATACGCAGTATTTT. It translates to CATSDNLGGSGDTQYF.

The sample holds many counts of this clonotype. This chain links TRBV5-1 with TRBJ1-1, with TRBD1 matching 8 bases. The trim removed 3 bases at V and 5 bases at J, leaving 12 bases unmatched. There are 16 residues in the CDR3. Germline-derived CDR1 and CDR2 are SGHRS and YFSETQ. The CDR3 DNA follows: TGCGCCAGCAGCTATGGAACAGGGGGTGTAAGAACTGAAGCTTTCTTT. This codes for CASSYGTGGVRTEAFF.

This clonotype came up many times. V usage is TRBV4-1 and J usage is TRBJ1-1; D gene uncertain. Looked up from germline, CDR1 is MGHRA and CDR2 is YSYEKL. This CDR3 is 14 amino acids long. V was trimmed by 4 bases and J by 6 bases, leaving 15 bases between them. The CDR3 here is CASSRRGGGPEAFF. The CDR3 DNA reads TGCGCCAGCAGCCGTCGTGGAGGTGGACCTGAAGCTTTCTTT.

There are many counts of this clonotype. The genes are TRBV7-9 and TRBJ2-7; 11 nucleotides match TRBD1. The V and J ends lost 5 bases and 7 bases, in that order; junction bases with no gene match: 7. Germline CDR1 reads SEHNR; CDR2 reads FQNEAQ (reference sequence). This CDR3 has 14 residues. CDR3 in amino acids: CASSLRTGGKEQYF. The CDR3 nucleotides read TGTGCCAGCAGCCTAAGGACAGGGGGCAAGGAGCAGTACTTC. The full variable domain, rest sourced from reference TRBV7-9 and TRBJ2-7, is DTGVSQNPRHKITKRGQNVTFRCDPISEHNRLYWYRQTLGQGPEFLTYFQNEAQLEKSRLLSDRFSAERPKGSFSTLEIQRTEQGDSAMYLCASSLRTGGKEQYFGPGTRLTVT.

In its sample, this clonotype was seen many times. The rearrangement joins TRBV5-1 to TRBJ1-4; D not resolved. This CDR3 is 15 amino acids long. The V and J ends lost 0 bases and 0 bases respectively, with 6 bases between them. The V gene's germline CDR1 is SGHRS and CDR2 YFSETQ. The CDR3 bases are TGCGCCAGCAGCTTGGTCGGGACAACTAATGAAAAACTGTTTTTT. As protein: CASSLVGTTNEKLFF.

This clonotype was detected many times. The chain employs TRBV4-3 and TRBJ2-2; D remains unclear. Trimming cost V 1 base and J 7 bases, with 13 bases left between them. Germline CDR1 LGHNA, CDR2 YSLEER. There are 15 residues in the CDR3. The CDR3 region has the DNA TGCGCCAGCAGCCAAGTGGTAGGATCGAACGGGGAGCTGTTTTTT. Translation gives CASSQVVGSNGELFF.

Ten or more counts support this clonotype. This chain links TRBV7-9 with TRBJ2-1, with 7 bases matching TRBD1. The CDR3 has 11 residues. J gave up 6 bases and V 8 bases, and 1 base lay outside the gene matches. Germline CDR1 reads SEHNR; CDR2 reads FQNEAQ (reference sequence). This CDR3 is CASDRVNEQFF. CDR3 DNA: TGTGCCAGCGACAGGGTCAATGAGCAGTTCTTC.

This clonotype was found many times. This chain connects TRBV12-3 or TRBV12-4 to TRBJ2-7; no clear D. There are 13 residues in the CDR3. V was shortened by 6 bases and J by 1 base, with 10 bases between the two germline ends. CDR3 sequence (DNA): TGTGCCAGCAGGGAGACATTTTCCTACGAGCAGTACTTC. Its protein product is CASRETFSYEQYF.

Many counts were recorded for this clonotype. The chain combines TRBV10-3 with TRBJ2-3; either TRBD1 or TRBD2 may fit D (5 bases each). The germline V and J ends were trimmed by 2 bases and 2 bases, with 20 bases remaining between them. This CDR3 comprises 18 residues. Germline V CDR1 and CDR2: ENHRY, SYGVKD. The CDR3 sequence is CAISEIWDDGADTDTQYF. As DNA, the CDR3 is TGTGCCATCAGTGAGATTTGGGACGACGGGGCGGACACAGATACGCAGTATTTT.

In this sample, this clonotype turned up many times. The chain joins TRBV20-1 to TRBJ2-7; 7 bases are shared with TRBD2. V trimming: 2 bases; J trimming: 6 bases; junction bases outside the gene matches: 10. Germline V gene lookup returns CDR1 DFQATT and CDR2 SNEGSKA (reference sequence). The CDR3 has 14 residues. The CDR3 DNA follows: TGCAGTGCTAGACAGGGAGGGCCGCACACCGAGCAGTACTTC. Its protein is CSARQGGPHTEQYF.

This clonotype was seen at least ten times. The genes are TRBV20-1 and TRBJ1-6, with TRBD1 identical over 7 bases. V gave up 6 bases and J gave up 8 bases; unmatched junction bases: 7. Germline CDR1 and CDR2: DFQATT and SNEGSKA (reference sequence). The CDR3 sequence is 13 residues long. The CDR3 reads CSASGDSHSPLHF. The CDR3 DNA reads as TGCAGTGCCTCGGGGGACAGCCATTCACCCCTCCACTTT.

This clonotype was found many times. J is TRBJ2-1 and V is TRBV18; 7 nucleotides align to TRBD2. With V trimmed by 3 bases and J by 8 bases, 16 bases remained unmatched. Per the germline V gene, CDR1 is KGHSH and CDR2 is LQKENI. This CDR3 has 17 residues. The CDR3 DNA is TGTGCCAGCTCACCGAGCGGGACTCTATACAACCCGGATGAGCAGTTCTTC. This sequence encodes CASSPSGTLYNPDEQFF.

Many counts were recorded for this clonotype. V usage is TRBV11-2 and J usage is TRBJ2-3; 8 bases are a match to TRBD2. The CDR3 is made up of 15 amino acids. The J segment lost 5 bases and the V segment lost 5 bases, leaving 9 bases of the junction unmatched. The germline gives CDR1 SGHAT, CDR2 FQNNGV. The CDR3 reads CASSPGGAGGDTQYF. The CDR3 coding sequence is TGTGCCAGCAGCCCCGGGGGTGCGGGGGGAGATACGCAGTATTTT. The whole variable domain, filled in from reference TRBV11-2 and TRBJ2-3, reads EAGVAQSPRYKIIEKRQSVAFWCNPISGHATLYWYQQILGQGPKLLIQFQNNGVVDDSQLPKDRFSAERLKGVDSTLKIQPAKLEDSAVYLCASSPGGAGGDTQYFGPGTRLTVL.

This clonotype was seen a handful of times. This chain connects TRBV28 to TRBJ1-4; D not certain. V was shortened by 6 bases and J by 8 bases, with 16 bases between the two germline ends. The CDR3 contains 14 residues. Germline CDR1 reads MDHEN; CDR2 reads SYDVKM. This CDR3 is CASSFLGRLEKLFF. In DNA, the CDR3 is TGTGCCAGCAGCTTCCTAGGACGGCTAGAAAAACTGTTTTTT.

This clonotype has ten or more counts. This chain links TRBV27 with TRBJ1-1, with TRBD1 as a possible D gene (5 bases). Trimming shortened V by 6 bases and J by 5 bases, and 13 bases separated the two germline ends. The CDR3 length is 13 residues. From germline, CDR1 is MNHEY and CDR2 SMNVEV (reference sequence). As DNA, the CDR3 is TGTGCCAGCAGACCAGGGATCGGGACTGAAGCTTTCTTT. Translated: CASRPGIGTEAFF.